The 5 T cell receptor beta chains given below trace back to one sample, sequenced in a study of blood T cell repertoires in COVID-19. Generated by immunoSEQ multiplex PCR, the TCRdb table keeps only in-frame clones and is missing some. The sample has approximately 19,000 clones, about 88% seen once. The source material was peripheral blood. The receptors shown here come from a human donor in a cohort sampled during active COVID-19. The donor label of this sample is uncertain.

This chain links TRBV7-9 with TRBJ2-7; tentatively, D is TRBD2 (6 bases). V was pared by 4 bases and J by 3 bases, with 16 bases between. The CDR3 is 15 amino acids. Germline V gene sequence: CDR1 SEHNR, CDR2 FQNEAQ (reference sequence). The CDR3 nucleotides read TGTGCCAGCAGCTACGGGGGAAGCCCTCTCTACGAGCAGTACTTC. This translates into CASSYGGSPLYEQYF.

Details on this clone: Other nucleotide sequences from this sample produce the same CDR3. V usage is TRBV7-9 and J usage is TRBJ2-3; 8 bases fit TRBD1. Germline lookup yields CDR1 SEHNR and CDR2 FQNEAQ (reference sequence). This CDR3 contains 14 residues. Germline trimming cut 6 bases from V and 1 base from J; bases unmatched to any gene: 3. This CDR3 is CASSLTGGTDTQYF. The CDR3 region has the DNA TGTGCCAGCAGTCTGACAGGGGGCACAGATACGCAGTATTTT. Full variable domain (rest looked up from reference TRBV7-9 and TRBJ2-3): DTGVSQNPRHKITKRGQNVTFRCDPISEHNRLYWYRQTLGQGPEFLTYFQNEAQLEKSRLLSDRFSAERPKGSFSTLEIQRTEQGDSAMYLCASSLTGGTDTQYFGPGTRLTVL.

The gene calls are TRBV2 and TRBJ2-7, with D uncertain. In germline, CDR1 is SNHLY, CDR2 FYNNEI. Trimming took off 2 bases at V and 2 bases at J, with 10 bases between the two ends. The CDR3 extends over 14 amino acids. This CDR3 reads CASSEMAEPYEQYF. The DNA of the CDR3 is TGTGCCAGCAGTGAAATGGCGGAACCCTACGAGCAGTACTTC.

J is TRBJ2-5 and V is TRBV28, with D possibly matching TRBD1 (5 bases). The CDR3 totals 14 residues. Germline CDR1 reads MDHEN; CDR2 reads SYDVKM. The V and J ends lost 3 bases and 5 bases respectively, with 13 bases between them. The CDR3 nucleotides read TGTGCCAGCAGTTTGGGGCAGAATCGGGAGACCCAGTACTTC. This encodes CASSLGQNRETQYF.

This clone was counted a single time. The rearrangement joins TRBV6-5 to TRBJ1-2, with 11 nucleotides matching TRBD1. The CDR3 runs 15 residues. Looked up from germline, CDR1 is MNHEY and CDR2 is SVGAGI. Trimming took 8 bases from V and 7 from J; bases not matched to a gene: 12. Here the CDR3 reads CASRGTGGFNGGYTF. The CDR3 DNA sequence: TGTGCCAGCCGCGGGACAGGGGGGTTTAACGGTGGCTACACCTTC.